A single sample gave rise to the 14 T cell receptor beta chains below, sequenced in a study of T-cell reconstitution after alpha-beta-depleted transplantation in children (TCRdb year 2016). Libraries were made using PCR. The sequencer was an Illumina HiSeq 2500. Molecular barcoding was employed in the preparation of TCR libraries, with unique molecular identifiers being used to normalize TCRbeta repertoire quantification. Through fastp at Q25 and MiXCR, TCRdb rebuilt clones from the public reads, retaining in-frame beta chains. Every distinct CDR3 protein forms one entry, paired with its most common genes and DNA. This sample holds about 640,000 distinct CDR3 sequences; 16% were observed only once. The top ten clones comprise 0.8% to 1.1% of the sample. The sequencing here drew on PBMCs from the stem cell graft donor, taken from the stem cell graft. Receptor source: a human donor who donated a stem cell graft to a child with acute myeloid leukemia.

The table lists this clonotype with many counts. The chain uses TRBV12-3 or TRBV12-4 and TRBJ1-2; TRBD1 might be the D (5 bases). The V gene lost 7 bases and the J gene lost 5 bases, with 20 bases spanning the gap. The CDR3 extends over 15 amino acids. The CDR3, as DNA: TGTGCCAGCACAAGAACTGGCTGGGACGGGTATGGCTACACCTTC. Its translation: CASTRTGWDGYGYTF.

This clonotype was counted between two and nine times. The rearrangement uses TRBV7-2 and TRBJ2-2, with 7 bases that match TRBD1. The J segment lost 5 bases and the V segment lost 3 bases, leaving 3 bases of the junction unmatched. Per the germline V gene, CDR1 is SGHTA and CDR2 is FQGNSA. CDR3 length equals 14 residues. The CDR3 loop is CASSLQGDTGELFF. The CDR3 DNA reads as TGTGCCAGCAGCTTGCAGGGGGATACCGGGGAGCTGTTTTTT.

This clonotype came up many times. The chain is built from TRBV20-1 and TRBJ1-1, with TRBD1 matching over 7 bases. Unmatched junction bases numbered 11, after V lost 3 bases and J lost 1 base. The CDR3 totals 16 residues. Germline V gene data show CDR1 as DFQATT and CDR2 as SNEGSKA (reference sequence). CDR3 residues: CSARETGITWNTEAFF. The DNA for the CDR3 is TGCAGTGCTAGGGAGACAGGGATCACCTGGAACACTGAAGCTTTCTTT.

The chain has TRBV30 and TRBJ2-7, with 8 positions matching TRBD1. This CDR3 comprises 11 residues. Trimming took 5 bases from V and 5 from J; bases not matched to a gene: 2. Germline V gene data show CDR1 as GTSNPN and CDR2 as SVGIG (reference sequence). In nucleotides, the CDR3 is TGTGCCTGGGGACAGGGCAACGAGCAGTACTTC. Its protein is CAWGQGNEQYF.

This clonotype came up a few times. The chain has TRBV7-8 and TRBJ1-1, with 9 bases fitting TRBD1. The CDR3 has 14 amino acids. Germline trimming cut 6 bases from V and 4 bases from J; bases unmatched to any gene: 6. Germline V gene lookup returns CDR1 SGHVS and CDR2 FQNEAQ. Written as DNA, the CDR3 is TGTGCCAGCAGTCGGGGACAGGGTTTCACTGAAGCTTTCTTT. This codes for CASSRGQGFTEAFF.

The rearrangement joins TRBV4-1 to TRBJ2-1; D is perhaps TRBD2 (5 bases). This CDR3 contains 14 residues. Germline V gene lookup returns CDR1 MGHRA and CDR2 YSYEKL. V was shortened by 1 base and J by 5 bases, with 9 bases between the two germline ends. CDR3 amino acids: CASSQVAGDNEQFF. The CDR3 nucleotides are TGCGCCAGCAGCCAAGTCGCCGGGGACAATGAGCAGTTCTTC.

Many counts were recorded for this clonotype. The rearrangement uses TRBV7-2 and TRBJ2-5; no clear D gene. The CDR3 is 15 residues long. Trimming shortened V by 4 bases and J by 5 bases, and 17 bases separated the two germline ends. The germline gives CDR1 SGHTA, CDR2 FQGNSA. For the CDR3, the DNA is TGTGCCAGCAGCTACTCGGTCAGAAGCTCGGAGACCCAGTACTTC. Translation gives CASSYSVRSSETQYF.

This clonotype occurred many times. V usage is TRBV20-1 and J usage is TRBJ2-2, with 10 bases that match TRBD2. Germline CDR1 is DFQATT and CDR2 is SNEGSKA (reference sequence). The CDR3 runs to 17 residues. V gave up 0 bases and J gave up 5 bases; unmatched junction bases: 9. The CDR3 is CSARESGGAWKTGELFF. In DNA form, the CDR3 reads TGCAGTGCTAGAGAGAGCGGGGGGGCATGGAAAACCGGGGAGCTGTTTTTT.

For this clonotype: A read error may explain this, as a much larger clone is one base away. The V gene is TRBV12-3 or TRBV12-4, the J gene TRBJ2-1; possibly TRBD2 for D (5 bases). This CDR3 is built from 13 residues. Trimming shortened V by 8 bases and J by 8 bases, and 16 bases separated the two germline ends. As DNA, the CDR3 is TGTGCCAGCCTTATAGCGCTCGGGTATGAGCAGTTCTTC. As protein: CASLIALGYEQFF.

This clonotype was observed at least ten times. The chain has TRBV20-1 and TRBJ1-1; D ambiguous. V lost 6 bases and J lost 4, with 12 bases in between. The CDR3 runs 12 residues. The germline V gene has CDR1 DFQATT and CDR2 SNEGSKA (reference sequence). The CDR3 region is CSAMELGTEAFF. The CDR3 coding sequence is TGCAGTGCAATGGAGTTAGGCACTGAAGCTTTCTTT.

This clonotype was recorded many times. The chain carries TRBV20-1 and TRBJ2-1; 8 nucleotides match TRBD2. The germline V gene encodes CDR1 DFQATT and CDR2 SNEGSKA (reference sequence). This CDR3 is built from 16 residues. With 1 base clipped from V and 7 bases from J, the junction kept 12 bases outside the gene matches. CDR3 residues: CSARVASGGSRNEQFF. CDR3 in DNA: TGCAGTGCTAGAGTGGCCTCGGGGGGGAGTAGAAATGAGCAGTTCTTC.

This clonotype showed up just a few times. The chain links TRBV20-1 to TRBJ1-5; 9 bases map to TRBD1. From germline, CDR1 is DFQATT and CDR2 SNEGSKA (reference sequence). J was trimmed by 7 bases and V by 4 bases; bases with no gene match: 8. CDR3 length: 14 amino acids. The CDR3 loop reads CSATLDRGYQPQHF. The CDR3 region has the DNA TGCAGTGCTACCCTGGACAGGGGATACCAGCCCCAGCATTTT.

This chain connects TRBV7-2 to TRBJ1-5; 7 nucleotides agree with TRBD1. The trim removed 2 bases at V and 6 bases at J, leaving 4 bases unmatched. The CDR3 extends over 14 amino acids. From germline, CDR1 is SGHTA and CDR2 FQGNSA. CDR3: CASSLTGDGQPQHF. The CDR3 nucleotides are TGTGCCAGCAGCTTAACAGGGGACGGTCAGCCCCAGCATTTT.

The CDR3 region has the DNA TGCAGTGCTAGAGATCGGAAGGGGGCTCTTTTAGGAAACACCATATATTTT. Translated: CSARDRKGALLGNTIYF. The rearrangement joins TRBV20-1 to TRBJ1-3; the match to TRBD1 covers 7 bases. Losses at the gene ends were 0 bases for V and 4 bases for J; bases not matched to a gene: 12. Germline V gene data show CDR1 as DFQATT and CDR2 as SNEGSKA (reference sequence). This CDR3 region has 17 residues.